This record concerns one T cell receptor beta chain sequence. The target antigen is unknown. The CDR3 has 13 residues. Germline lookup yields CDR1 WSHSY and CDR2 SAAADI. With 3 bases removed from V and 6 bases from J, the gap between germline ends came to 12 bases. This sample stems from a study of graft-versus-host responses after intestinal transplantation. Libraries were prepared by immunoSEQ multiplex PCR; TCRdb keeps only in-frame clonotypes and omits some of them. The data hold approximately 86,000 clones, with 91% observed a single time. The sequence derives from a human donor who received an intestinal transplant. The starting material was unstimulated CD4+ T cells sorted from spleen or lymph node cells, obtained before intestinal transplant. This chain joins TRBV10-2 and TRBJ2-7, with D possibly being TRBD1 (5 bases). As DNA, the CDR3 is TGCGCCAGCAGTGACTTGGGGCAATTCGAGCAGTACTTC. Amino acid sequence: CASSDLGQFEQYF.